The 10 T cell receptor beta chains presented below share a single source sample, sequenced in a study of cytomegalovirus exposure and HLA in healthy donors. The PCR was carried out with 60 Vbeta primers and 13 Jbeta primers. Clones were sequenced by immunoSEQ multiplex PCR, and TCRdb holds only the in-frame ones, with some missing. This sample has 100,000 to 150,000 clones, with 65% to 85% found just once. The specimen sequenced was PBMCs. The receptors come from a woman between 35 and 50 years old in good health and CMV-seropositive.

This clone was counted only a few times. At one end, the junction sequence differs from germline, possibly due to a read error. The rearrangement links TRBV7-7 to TRBJ2-3, with D uncertain. This CDR3 contains 14 residues. Looked up from germline, CDR1 is SSHAT and CDR2 is FNYEAQ (reference sequence). The CDR3 region has the DNA TGTGCTAGCAGCTTAGCAGACACCACAGATACGCAGTATTTT. Its protein is CASSLADTTDTQYF.

J is TRBJ2-7 and V is TRBV2, with a possible D match to TRBD1 (6 bases). The CDR3 length is 15 residues. V lost 4 bases and J lost 2, with 15 bases in between. Germline lookup yields CDR1 SNHLY and CDR2 FYNNEI. CDR3 DNA sequence: TGTGCCAGCAGTGCCCCTCCCCAGGGGACCTACGAGCAGTACTTC. As protein: CASSAPPQGTYEQYF.

This chain connects TRBV4-1 to TRBJ2-7; TRBD2 is a possible D gene (5 bases). This CDR3 contains 14 residues. Deletions cut 1 base from V and 9 bases from J, with 16 bases between. Germline CDR1 reads MGHRA; CDR2 reads YSYEKL. The CDR3 bases are TGCGCCAGCAGCCAAGTGGAGGCGGCCCGGTTGCAGTACTTC. As protein: CASSQVEAARLQYF.

The rearrangement joins TRBV10-3 to TRBJ2-3; 11 positions agree with TRBD2. The germline gives CDR1 ENHRY, CDR2 SYGVKD. J lost 6 bases, V lost 4 bases, and 18 bases had no gene match. The length of the CDR3 is 19 residues. CDR3 region: CAISAFQSHTSGGGDTQYF. The DNA for the CDR3 is TGTGCCATCAGTGCCTTCCAGTCCCATACTAGCGGGGGCGGGGATACGCAGTATTTT.

The rearrangement joins TRBV27 to TRBJ1-4; tentative D call: TRBD1 (6 bases). V gave up 3 bases and J gave up 3 bases, with 14 bases separating them. Germline V gives CDR1 MNHEY, CDR2 SMNVEV (reference sequence). The CDR3 is 16 amino acids. The CDR3 is CASSLLGARANEKLFF. Written as DNA, the CDR3 is TGTGCCAGCAGTTTGCTGGGGGCTAGAGCTAATGAAAAACTGTTTTTT. Filled out from reference TRBV27 and TRBJ1-4, the complete variable domain reads EAQVTQNPRYLITVTGKKLTVTCSQNMNHEYMSWYRQDPGLGLRQIYYSMNVEVTDKGDVPEGYKVSRKEKRNFPLILESPSPNQTSLYFCASSLLGARANEKLFFGSGTQLSVL.

In its sample, this clone was seen once. V is TRBV6-6 and J is TRBJ2-1; TRBD2 aligns across 11 bases. The CDR3 runs 13 residues. The germline V gene has CDR1 MNHNY and CDR2 SVGAGI (reference sequence). CDR3 sequence: CASGRVSYNEQFF. CDR3 coding DNA: TGTGCTAGCGGGAGGGTCTCTTACAATGAGCAGTTCTTC.

This rearrangement joins TRBV4-1 to TRBJ1-4; tentatively, D is TRBD1 (6 bases). CDR3 length: 15 residues. The V gene's germline CDR1 is MGHRA and CDR2 YSYEKL. Trimming left V 2 bases short and J 2 bases short, with 9 bases between. This CDR3 reads CASSQLTGTNEKLFF. In DNA form, the CDR3 reads TGCGCCAGCAGCCAACTCACAGGGACTAATGAAAAACTGTTTTTT.

The CDR3 bases are TGTGCCAGCAATCAGGGGACAGGGGGTTATATTGATGAAAAACTGTTTTTT. Amino acids: CASNQGTGGYIDEKLFF. V usage is TRBV2 and J usage is TRBJ1-4; 11 bases agree with TRBD1. V was clipped by 7 bases and J by 6 bases; unmatched bases: 13. This CDR3 comprises 17 residues. Germline V gene data show CDR1 as SNHLY and CDR2 as FYNNEI. Full variable domain (rest looked up from reference TRBV2 and TRBJ1-4): EPEVTQTPSHQVTQMGQEVILRCVPISNHLYFYWYRQILGQKVEFLVSFYNNEISEKSEIFDDQFSVERPDGSNFTLKIRSTKLEDSAMYFCASNQGTGGYIDEKLFFGSGTQLSVL.

This rearrangement joins TRBV5-4 to TRBJ2-7, with TRBD1 as a possible D gene (6 bases). Germline V gene data show CDR1 as SGHNT and CDR2 as YYREEE (reference sequence). With 5 bases removed from V and 0 bases from J, the gap between germline ends came to 9 bases. The CDR3 length is 13 residues. The CDR3 coding sequence is TGTGCCAGCAGAGGGGACACCTCCTACGAGCAGTACTTC. This codes for CASRGDTSYEQYF.

The J gene is TRBJ2-5, the V gene TRBV7-9, with a tentative D call TRBD2 (6 bases). Germline V gene data show CDR1 as SEHNR and CDR2 as FQNEAQ (reference sequence). V lost 4 bases and J lost 4, with 19 bases in between. The length of the CDR3 is 16 residues. The CDR3 DNA reads TGTGCCAGCAGCTCAACGGGGGTTGGGGACGGAGAGACCCAGTACTTC. Protein: CASSSTGVGDGETQYF.